Detailed here is one T cell receptor (beta chain). Libraries were prepared by immunoSEQ multiplex PCR; TCRdb keeps only in-frame clonotypes and omits some of them. Among 90,000 or so clones listed, about 88% were seen once. The source of the sample is a study of control samples from healthy donors and cancer patients. Deletions cut 3 bases from V and 0 bases from J, with 15 bases between. CDR3 length: 17 amino acids. CDR1 and CDR2 from the germline V gene are LNHNV and YYDKDF (reference sequence). Sequencing used blood. J is TRBJ1-3 and V is TRBV15, with D possibly TRBD1 on 5 matching bases. This sequence was found in a woman in her 50s in good health. This CDR3 is CATSREGTTFSGNTIYF. Written as DNA, the CDR3 is TGTGCCACCAGCAGGGAGGGGACCACCTTCTCTGGAAACACCATATATTTT.